What follows are 27 T cell receptor beta chains derived from one specimen sequenced in a study of blood T cell repertoires in COVID-19. The table came from immunoSEQ multiplex PCR; TCRdb's copy has only in-frame clones and leaves some out. The sample consists of about 260,000 clones, 87% of them appearing once. What was sequenced was peripheral blood. All receptors come from a woman in her 50s who had recovered from COVID-19.

This clone was recorded once. At one boundary the junction diverges from the germline segment, which might be a read error. V usage is TRBV23-1 and J usage is TRBJ2-3, with TRBD2 matching over 7 bases. TRBV23-1 is reported as an ORF; its role is uncertain. This CDR3 contains 16 residues. The CDR3 coding sequence is TGCGCCAGCATAATCCGCGAGGGAGGGCCCGAGAGATACGCAGTATTT. It translates to CASIIREGGPERYAVF.

This clone was found a few times. This chain uses TRBV7-2 with TRBJ2-3; 9 bases agree with TRBD2. The germline V gene encodes CDR1 SGHTA and CDR2 FQGNSA. The CDR3 is 15 amino acids. The J segment lost 2 bases and the V segment lost 1 base, leaving 1 base of the junction unmatched. CDR3 residues: CASSLGLAATDTQYF. CDR3 in DNA: TGTGCCAGCAGCTTAGGACTAGCGGCCACAGATACGCAGTATTTT.

This chain joins TRBV27 and TRBJ2-7; 9 bases map to TRBD1. V lost 5 bases to trimming and J lost 3 bases; unmatched junction nucleotides: 8. This CDR3 has 15 amino acids. The germline V gene has CDR1 MNHEY and CDR2 SMNVEV (reference sequence). The CDR3 nucleotides are TGTGCCAGCAGTCCATCGACAGGGGGGCACTACGAGCAGTACTTC. Protein: CASSPSTGGHYEQYF.

The chain employs TRBV29-1 and TRBJ2-2; D is possibly TRBD2 (6 bases). Germline values: CDR1 SQVTM, CDR2 ANQGSEA. Trimming shortened V by 8 bases and J by 5 bases, and 12 bases separated the two germline ends. The CDR3 runs to 12 residues. CDR3 sequence (DNA): TGCAGCTTTCGGCGGGATACCGGGGAGCTGTTTTTT. Residues: CSFRRDTGELFF.

This chain uses TRBV7-2 with TRBJ2-7; 12 bases match TRBD1. The CDR3 sequence is 16 residues long. CDR1 and CDR2 (germline): SGHTA, FQGNSA. The V segment lost 4 bases and the J segment 3 bases; nucleotides outside the gene matches: 7. The CDR3 region has the DNA TGTGCCAGCAGCTCCCCGGGGGACAGGGGGCACTACGAGCAGTACTTC. Amino acids: CASSSPGDRGHYEQYF.

The rearrangement joins TRBV18 to TRBJ2-7, with 7 bases matching TRBD1. V was pared by 8 bases and J by 6 bases, with 7 bases of the junction left unmatched. The germline V gene has CDR1 KGHSH and CDR2 LQKENI. The CDR3 sequence is 12 residues long. CDR3 residues: CASATPGGEQYF. The CDR3 nucleotides read TGTGCCAGCGCAACCCCAGGGGGCGAGCAGTACTTC.

This chain joins TRBV27 and TRBJ2-3, with 12 bases lining up with TRBD1. V lost 9 bases, J lost 6 bases, and 22 bases stayed unmatched. The germline V gene encodes CDR1 MNHEY and CDR2 SMNVEV (reference sequence). The CDR3 length is 19 residues. The CDR3 DNA sequence: TGTGCCAGAATACTGTTTGCCCGGGACAGGGGGCTAGGTCGGGATACGCAGTATTTT. Translating it yields CARILFARDRGLGRDTQYF.

The genes are TRBV5-1 and TRBJ2-7; TRBD2 matches 7 bases. With 4 bases clipped from V and 0 bases from J, the junction kept 10 bases outside the gene matches. This CDR3 has 16 amino acids. Germline-derived CDR1 and CDR2 are SGHRS and YFSETQ. The CDR3 spells CASSAGSGAISYEQYF. The CDR3 region has the DNA TGCGCCAGCAGCGCCGGGAGCGGGGCGATCTCCTACGAGCAGTACTTC.

This clone was seen once. DNA for the CDR3: TGTGCCAGTAGTCCGACAGGGGGCGGTCAGCCCCAGCATTTT. It specifies CASSPTGGGQPQHF. The chain employs TRBV19 and TRBJ1-5, with 10 positions matching TRBD1. Germline V CDR1 and CDR2: LNHDA, SQIVND (reference sequence). The CDR3 covers 14 residues. Trimming took 5 bases from V and 6 from J; bases not matched to a gene: 4.

This clone has only a few counts. The V and J genes are TRBV19 and TRBJ2-3, with 13 bases lining up with TRBD2. The CDR3 covers 14 residues. Germline-derived CDR1 and CDR2 are LNHDA and SQIVND (reference sequence). V trimming: 5 bases; J trimming: 4 bases; junction bases outside the gene matches: 0. CDR3 sequence (DNA): TGTGCCAGTAGTGGACTAGCGGGAGCAGATACGCAGTATTTT. Translated: CASSGLAGADTQYF.

This rearrangement joins TRBV6-5 to TRBJ2-3; 7 bases are a match to TRBD1. This CDR3 region has 14 residues. Per germline, CDR1 MNHEY and CDR2 SVGAGI. Unmatched junction bases numbered 5, after V lost 6 bases and J lost 2 bases. CDR3 DNA: TGTGCCAGCAGGCGGACAGGTTCCACAGATACGCAGTATTTT. This codes for CASRRTGSTDTQYF.

This chain links TRBV27 with TRBJ1-6; no reliable D call. The germline CDR1 and CDR2 sequences are MNHEY and SMNVEV (reference sequence). The CDR3 runs 17 residues. V dropped 3 bases and J dropped 0 bases, with 12 bases sitting between them. As DNA, the CDR3 is TGTGCCAGCAGTTTTGGCAGGAGGAGCTCCTATAATTCACCCCTCCACTTT. Protein product: CASSFGRRSSYNSPLHF.

The chain combines TRBV15 with TRBJ1-1; a weak D match, TRBD1 (5 bases). The CDR3 has 16 amino acids. CDR1 and CDR2 (germline): LNHNV, YYDKDF (reference sequence). Trimming removed 0 bases from V and 6 bases from J, with 17 bases in between. In nucleotides, the CDR3 is TGTGCCACCAGCAGAGATCGCCTGGGGAGGGGTTCTGAAGCTTTCTTT. Translating it yields CATSRDRLGRGSEAFF.

The chain couples TRBV10-3 to TRBJ2-7, with D perhaps TRBD1 (5 bases). The ends were cut back, 1 base at V and 5 bases at J, with 15 bases in the middle. CDR3 length: 15 residues. In germline, CDR1 is ENHRY, CDR2 SYGVKD. The CDR3 region is CAISEWVGLPHEQYF. The CDR3 nucleotides read TGTGCCATCAGTGAGTGGGTGGGGCTTCCCCACGAGCAGTACTTC.

V gene TRBV28 combines with J gene TRBJ2-5; TRBD1 matches 7 bases. The CDR3 has 15 amino acids. Losses at the gene ends were 4 bases for V and 1 base for J; bases not matched to a gene: 6. Germline values: CDR1 MDHEN, CDR2 SYDVKM. The CDR3 nucleotides are TGTGCCAGCAGTTCAACCGGGACAGCCCAAGAGACCCAGTACTTC. This codes for CASSSTGTAQETQYF. The full variable domain, its missing parts supplied by reference TRBV28 and TRBJ2-5, is DVKVTQSSRYLVKRTGEKVFLECVQDMDHENMFWYRQDPGLGLRLIYFSYDVKMKEKGDIPEGYSVSREKKERFSLILESASTNQTSMYLCASSSTGTAQETQYFGPGTRLLVL.

This chain links TRBV11-3 with TRBJ1-2, with TRBD1 identical over 7 bases. The ends lost 3 bases at V and 2 bases at J; junction bases unmatched: 6. Per germline, CDR1 SGHNT and CDR2 YENEEA. CDR3 length: 15 residues. CDR3: CASSFDRASNYGYTF. In DNA, the CDR3 is TGTGCCAGCAGCTTCGACAGGGCCTCGAACTATGGCTACACCTTC.

V and J are TRBV28 and TRBJ2-4, with 10 bases fitting TRBD1. Trimming cost V 7 bases and J 2 bases; bases outside gene matches: 11. Looked up from germline, CDR1 is MDHEN and CDR2 is SYDVKM. This CDR3 comprises 17 residues. This chain's CDR3 is CASTPDRGKRTKNIQYF. For the CDR3, the DNA is TGTGCCAGCACCCCGGACAGGGGGAAGAGGACCAAAAACATTCAGTACTTC.

Turning to this clone: At the DNA level, this CDR3 is encoded by other sequences in the same sample as well. This chain links TRBV27 with TRBJ1-6; a weak D match, TRBD1 (6 bases). CDR1 is MNHEY and CDR2 is SMNVEV in the germline V gene (reference sequence). This CDR3 contains 14 residues. The V and J ends lost 5 bases and 10 bases respectively, with 15 bases between them. The CDR3, as DNA: TGTGCCAGCAGTCTACAGGGTTTAGACTCACCCCTCCACTTT. This codes for CASSLQGLDSPLHF.

The chain uses TRBV2 and TRBJ1-5, with 9 bases identical to TRBD1. The CDR3 is made up of 14 amino acids. The germline gives CDR1 SNHLY, CDR2 FYNNEI. V lost 4 bases and J lost 7; bases outside the gene matches: 5. DNA of the CDR3: TGTGCCAGCAGTGGAACAGGGGGCCAACAGCCCCAGCATTTT. Translating it yields CASSGTGGQQPQHF.

The CDR3 DNA is TGCGCCAGCAGCTTGGGGGACAGGTACAATGAGCAGTTCTTC. It encodes CASSLGDRYNEQFF. The chain uses TRBV5-1 and TRBJ2-1; 8 bases match TRBD1. The V segment lost 0 bases and the J segment 4 bases; nucleotides outside the gene matches: 0. The CDR3 covers 14 residues. Germline CDR1 SGHRS, CDR2 YFSETQ.

The CDR3 loop reads CASSYSQVYQETQYF. CDR3 nucleotide sequence: TGTGCCAGCAGTTACTCGCAGGTGTACCAAGAGACCCAGTACTTC. The chain combines TRBV6-2 or TRBV6-3 with TRBJ2-5; D is unclear. CDR1 is MNHEY and CDR2 is SVGEGT in the germline V gene. V was shortened by 0 bases and J by 0 bases, with 8 bases between the two germline ends. This CDR3 has 15 residues.

The chain has TRBV14 and TRBJ2-7, with 7 bases lining up with TRBD2. The V segment lost 0 bases and the J segment 4 bases; nucleotides outside the gene matches: 12. The CDR3 runs 17 residues. Germline assignment: CDR1 SGHDN and CDR2 FVKESK. The CDR3, as DNA: TGTGCCAGCAGCCAAGAATACGGAGCGGGGAGACGGTACGAGCAGTACTTC. Encoded protein: CASSQEYGAGRRYEQYF.

The chain links TRBV27 to TRBJ1-2, with TRBD1 matching over 12 bases. From germline, CDR1 is MNHEY and CDR2 SMNVEV (reference sequence). V shed 5 bases and J 5 bases; nucleotides not matched to a gene: 9. The CDR3 contains 16 residues. CDR3 region: CASSPGQGAGGYGYTF. CDR3 DNA: TGTGCCAGCAGTCCGGGACAGGGGGCGGGAGGATATGGCTACACCTTC.

This chain uses TRBV4-1 with TRBJ2-7; 7 bases are a match to TRBD2. The germline V gene has CDR1 MGHRA and CDR2 YSYEKL. This CDR3 is 17 amino acids long. Unmatched junction bases numbered 15, after V lost 0 bases and J lost 7 bases. The DNA for the CDR3 is TGCGCCAGCAGCCAAGATGCGGGGGAACTCCCTGGGGGGGAGCAGTACTTC. It encodes CASSQDAGELPGGEQYF.

The chain carries TRBV5-4 and TRBJ1-1; 10 bases line up with TRBD1. In germline, CDR1 is SGHNT, CDR2 YYREEE (reference sequence). V lost 3 bases and J lost 5; bases outside the gene matches: 22. CDR3 length: 20 amino acids. In nucleotides, the CDR3 is TGTGCCAGCAGCTCCTCCCGGAGGCCTCTAGAGGGGACAGGGGTTACTGAAGCTTTCTTT. Translated, it gives CASSSSRRPLEGTGVTEAFF.

This sequence joins TRBV9 and TRBJ1-1; no definite D call. The V end was cut by 1 base, the J end by 1 base, with 8 bases between. The CDR3 is 14 residues long. From germline, CDR1 is SGDLS and CDR2 YYNGEE. The CDR3 DNA is TGTGCCAGCAGCGTATTGAAGCGGAACACTGAAGCTTTCTTT. Its protein is CASSVLKRNTEAFF.

This clone was counted only a few times. The chain uses TRBV11-2 and TRBJ1-2, with a weak D call TRBD1 (5 bases). CDR1 and CDR2 (germline): SGHAT, FQNNGV. Trimming left V 0 bases short and J 7 bases short, with 9 bases between. The CDR3 has 13 amino acids. In DNA, the CDR3 is TGTGCCAGCAGCTTAGACAGGGTCCGTGGCTACACCTTC. Encoded protein: CASSLDRVRGYTF.